The clone carrying this T cell receptor (beta chain) was seen a few times. The germline V gene has CDR1 MDHEN and CDR2 SYDVKM. The V and J ends lost 2 bases and 5 bases, in that order; junction bases with no gene match: 3. The CDR3 is 14 amino acids. This sample is drawn from a study of CD8 T cells in Susac syndrome. Sequencing of TCR beta was carried out in blood CD8+ and CD4+ T cells. Purification of the CD8+ and CD4+ T cells relied on negative isolation, and TEMRA cells underwent FACS enrichment. After extraction with the RNeasy kit, roughly 0.5 to 1 ug of the RNA was reverse transcribed using random hexamers. TCRdb re-called the immunoSEQ multiplex PCR reads through MiXCR, storing one row per CDR3 protein. The data contain about 190,000 distinct CDR3 sequences, roughly 95% of them seen just once; the ten biggest clones take up roughly 0.098%.

Sequenced material: CD4+ T cells from PBMCs. The chain uses TRBV28 and TRBJ2-5; 9 bases align to TRBD2. This clonotype was obtained from a human donor with Susac syndrome. CDR3 coding DNA: TGTGCCAGCAGTTTAGCGGGGGGGCCCGAGACCCAGTACTTC. The encoded protein is CASSLAGGPETQYF.